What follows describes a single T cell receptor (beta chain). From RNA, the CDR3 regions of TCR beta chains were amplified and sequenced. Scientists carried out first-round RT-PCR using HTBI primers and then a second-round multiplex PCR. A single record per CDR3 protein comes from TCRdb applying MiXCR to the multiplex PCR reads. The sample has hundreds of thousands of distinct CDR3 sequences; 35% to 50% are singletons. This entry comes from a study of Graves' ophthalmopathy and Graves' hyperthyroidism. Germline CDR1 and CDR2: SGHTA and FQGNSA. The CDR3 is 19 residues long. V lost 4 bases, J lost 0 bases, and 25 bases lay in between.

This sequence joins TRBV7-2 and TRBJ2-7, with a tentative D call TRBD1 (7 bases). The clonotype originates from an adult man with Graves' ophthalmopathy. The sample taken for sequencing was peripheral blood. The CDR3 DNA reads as TGTGCCAGCAGCTCCCTGACAGGGTCCGGGGGATTGAGCTCCTACGAGCAGTACTTC. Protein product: CASSSLTGSGGLSSYEQYF.